Listed below are T cell receptor beta chains from one sample, sequenced in a study of T cell responses to AZD1222 COVID-19 vaccine. Generated by immunoSEQ multiplex PCR, the TCRdb table keeps only in-frame clones and is missing some. This table has roughly 110,000 clones, 89% appearing once. Sequences were derived from peripheral blood, sampled on day 0 of AZD1222 vaccination. These receptors all stem from an adult in good health. Each CDR3 is given with its conserved first and last residue. D genes are given only for firm matches. Clone sizes are given selectively: once, few, many, or a class where the clone is expanded.

clone_size: NA; v_call: TRBV19; d_call: NA; j_call: TRBJ2-7; cdr3_nt: TGTGCCAGTAGTTACGACGTTTCCTACGAGCAGTACTTC; cdr3_aa: CASSYDVSYEQYF
clone_size: NA; v_call: TRBV4-2; d_call: NA; j_call: TRBJ1-6; cdr3_nt: TGTGCCAGCAGCCAAGGGGGTAGGGGGATCTCCTATAATTCACCCCTCCACTTT; cdr3_aa: CASSQGGRGISYNSPLHF
clone_size: NA; v_call: TRBV2; d_call: TRBD1; j_call: TRBJ1-6; cdr3_nt: TGTGCCAGCAGGGCAGGGGGGAATTCACCCCTCCACTTT; cdr3_aa: CASRAGGNSPLHF
clone_size: NA; v_call: TRBV28; d_call: NA; j_call: TRBJ2-7; cdr3_nt: TGTGCCAGCAGTTTGGGTGATAGGGTCCTTTACGAGCAGTACTTC; cdr3_aa: CASSLGDRVLYEQYF
clone_size: NA; v_call: TRBV5-4; d_call: NA; j_call: TRBJ1-1; cdr3_nt: TGTGCCAGCAGCTTGGGTGGCGCTCGGGGCACTGAAGCTTTCTTT; cdr3_aa: CASSLGGARGTEAFF
clone_size: NA; v_call: TRBV6-2/TRBV6-3; d_call: NA; j_call: TRBJ1-6; cdr3_nt: TGTGCCAGCAGTTTTAGTTCACCCCTCCACTTT; cdr3_aa: CASSFSSPLHF
clone_size: NA; v_call: TRBV6-5; d_call: NA; j_call: TRBJ1-2; cdr3_nt: TGTGCCAGCAGTTACTCGCTGGATAACTATGGCTACACCTTC; cdr3_aa: CASSYSLDNYGYTF
clone_size: NA; v_call: TRBV27; d_call: NA; j_call: TRBJ2-5; cdr3_nt: TGTGCCAGCAGTTATTTGAAGACCCAGTACTTC; cdr3_aa: CASSYLKTQYF
clone_size: NA; v_call: TRBV2; d_call: TRBD1; j_call: TRBJ1-6; cdr3_nt: TGTGCCAGTCAATTGGGACAGGGCGGAAATTCACCCCTCCACTTT; cdr3_aa: CASQLGQGGNSPLHF
clone_size: NA; v_call: TRBV28; d_call: TRBD1; j_call: TRBJ1-2; cdr3_nt: TGTGCCAGCAGCACAGGGGGCCCGCTTGGGGCTAACTATGGCTACACCTTC; cdr3_aa: CASSTGGPLGANYGYTF
clone_size: NA; v_call: TRBV28; d_call: NA; j_call: TRBJ1-1; cdr3_nt: TGTGCCTACGGGGGCGACACTGAAGCTTTCTTT; cdr3_aa: CAYGGDTEAFF
clone_size: once; v_call: TRBV3-1/TRBV3-2; d_call: TRBD1; j_call: TRBJ1-1; cdr3_nt: TGTGCCAGCAGCCAACTAGGACAGGGGGCTTTCTTT; cdr3_aa: CASSQLGQGAFF
clone_size: NA; v_call: TRBV7-2; d_call: NA; j_call: TRBJ2-7; cdr3_nt: TGTGCCAGCAGCTTTTCCGGGACGCAGTTACCCTCCTACGAGCAGTACTTC; cdr3_aa: CASSFSGTQLPSYEQYF
clone_size: NA; v_call: TRBV7-9; d_call: TRBD2; j_call: TRBJ2-5; cdr3_nt: TGTGCCAGCAGCTTCGGATCTAGCGGGCACCAAGAGACCCAGTACTTC; cdr3_aa: CASSFGSSGHQETQYF
clone_size: NA; v_call: TRBV9; d_call: NA; j_call: TRBJ1-2; cdr3_nt: TGTGCCAGCAGCTCTCCGACAGGAAACTATGGCTACACCTTC; cdr3_aa: CASSSPTGNYGYTF
clone_size: NA; v_call: TRBV5-1; d_call: TRBD2; j_call: TRBJ2-1; cdr3_nt: TGCGCCAGCAGCTCCCTGGTGTGGCGGCTAGCGGGCTACAATGAGCAGTTCTTC; cdr3_aa: CASSSLVWRLAGYNEQFF
clone_size: NA; v_call: TRBV29-1; d_call: NA; j_call: TRBJ1-2; cdr3_nt: TGCAGCGTAACCCCCTGGGGCGGATCGAACTATGGCTACACCTTC; cdr3_aa: CSVTPWGGSNYGYTF
clone_size: NA; v_call: TRBV28; d_call: TRBD1; j_call: TRBJ2-7; cdr3_nt: TGTGCCACCGAGACAGGGATCTACGAGCAGTACTTC; cdr3_aa: CATETGIYEQYF
clone_size: NA; v_call: TRBV11-3; d_call: TRBD2; j_call: TRBJ2-1; cdr3_nt: TGTGCCAGCAGTCCCGAGGGGACTAGCGGATACAATGAGCAGTTCTTC; cdr3_aa: CASSPEGTSGYNEQFF
clone_size: NA; v_call: TRBV7-3; d_call: TRBD2; j_call: TRBJ2-1; cdr3_nt: TGTGCCAGCAGCCCCCCCGGGACTAGCTTAGGTGAGCAGTTCTTC; cdr3_aa: CASSPPGTSLGEQFF
clone_size: NA; v_call: TRBV7-9; d_call: NA; j_call: TRBJ2-1; cdr3_nt: TGTGCCAGCAGACCGCCAAACGCCTACAATGAGCAGTTCTTC; cdr3_aa: CASRPPNAYNEQFF
clone_size: NA; v_call: TRBV5-1; d_call: TRBD1; j_call: TRBJ1-4; cdr3_nt: TGCGCCAGCAGTCCACAGGGGGTAACTAATGAAAAACTGTTTTTT; cdr3_aa: CASSPQGVTNEKLFF
clone_size: NA; v_call: TRBV11-2; d_call: TRBD1; j_call: TRBJ1-5; cdr3_nt: TGTGCCAGCAGCTTGACAGGGGATAGCAATCAGCCCCAGCATTTT; cdr3_aa: CASSLTGDSNQPQHF
clone_size: NA; v_call: TRBV3-1/TRBV3-2; d_call: TRBD1; j_call: TRBJ1-5; cdr3_nt: TGTGCCAGCAGCACAGATAAAGCCGGCGGGACAGGGGTTAGGCATAGCAATCAGCCCCAGCATTTT; cdr3_aa: CASSTDKAGGTGVRHSNQPQHF
clone_size: NA; v_call: TRBV19; d_call: NA; j_call: TRBJ1-5; cdr3_nt: TGTGCCAGTAGTAAGGGGGGCGGCAATATTGGCAATCAGCCCCAGCATTTT; cdr3_aa: CASSKGGGNIGNQPQHF
clone_size: NA; v_call: TRBV19; d_call: TRBD1; j_call: TRBJ2-5; cdr3_nt: TGTGCCAGTAGTAACCCAGGGGGAGAGACCCAGTACTTC; cdr3_aa: CASSNPGGETQYF
clone_size: NA; v_call: TRBV9; d_call: NA; j_call: TRBJ1-4; cdr3_nt: TGTGCCAGCAGCGTAGGAAGGGACACCCGGCGTGGCGGGGGGAAACTGTTTTTT; cdr3_aa: CASSVGRDTRRGGGKLFF
clone_size: NA; v_call: TRBV4-3; d_call: NA; j_call: TRBJ2-7; cdr3_nt: TGCGCCAGCAGCCAAGATTCCCAGGGATACGAGCAGTACTTC; cdr3_aa: CASSQDSQGYEQYF
clone_size: NA; v_call: TRBV29-1; d_call: TRBD1; j_call: TRBJ1-5; cdr3_nt: TGCAGCGTTCGACAGGGGGATCAGCCCCAGCATTTT; cdr3_aa: CSVRQGDQPQHF
clone_size: NA; v_call: TRBV7-2; d_call: TRBD2; j_call: TRBJ2-7; cdr3_nt: TGTGCCAGCAGCTTACCACACCTACTAGCGCCAACCTACGAGCAGTACTTC; cdr3_aa: CASSLPHLLAPTYEQYF
clone_size: NA; v_call: TRBV7-9; d_call: TRBD2; j_call: TRBJ2-1; cdr3_nt: TGTGCCAGCACCCCTAGCGGGAGAGGCGGCAATGAGCAGTTCTTC; cdr3_aa: CASTPSGRGGNEQFF
clone_size: NA; v_call: TRBV5-4; d_call: TRBD2; j_call: TRBJ2-1; cdr3_nt: TGTGCCAGCAGCTTGAAAACGGGAGGGTTCAATGAGCAGTTCTTC; cdr3_aa: CASSLKTGGFNEQFF
clone_size: NA; v_call: TRBV19; d_call: NA; j_call: TRBJ1-2; cdr3_nt: TGTGCCAGTAGCGATAACAGGGATCAGGGCTACACCTTC; cdr3_aa: CASSDNRDQGYTF
clone_size: once; v_call: TRBV30; d_call: NA; j_call: TRBJ1-2; cdr3_nt: TGTGCCTGGGGGACGGACTATGGCTACACCTTC; cdr3_aa: CAWGTDYGYTF
clone_size: NA; v_call: TRBV30; d_call: NA; j_call: TRBJ1-2; cdr3_nt: TGTGCCTGGAGTTTTACAGGTCTTGGAGCAGGCTACACCTTC; cdr3_aa: CAWSFTGLGAGYTF
clone_size: NA; v_call: TRBV9; d_call: TRBD2; j_call: TRBJ2-5; cdr3_nt: TGTGCCAGCGGATCTAGCGGAGCGTACCAAGAGACCCAGTACTTC; cdr3_aa: CASGSSGAYQETQYF
clone_size: NA; v_call: TRBV7-9; d_call: NA; j_call: TRBJ2-1; cdr3_nt: TGTGCCAGCAGCTCCGCCCACGACTCTTACAATGAGCAGTTCTTC; cdr3_aa: CASSSAHDSYNEQFF
clone_size: NA; v_call: TRBV24-1; d_call: TRBD2; j_call: TRBJ2-4; cdr3_nt: TGTGCCACCAGTGATCCCCCTCGCGGGAGGGGCAAAAACATTCAGTACTTC; cdr3_aa: CATSDPPRGRGKNIQYF
clone_size: NA; v_call: TRBV5-1; d_call: NA; j_call: TRBJ1-5; cdr3_nt: TGCGCCAGTTCTCAGGGAAATGGGGATCAGCCCCAGCATTTT; cdr3_aa: CASSQGNGDQPQHF
clone_size: NA; v_call: TRBV4-1; d_call: TRBD1; j_call: TRBJ2-3; cdr3_nt: TGCGCCAGCAGCCAAGGGCCCCCGAGACAGGGGGCAGATACGCAGTATTTT; cdr3_aa: CASSQGPPRQGADTQYF
clone_size: NA; v_call: TRBV5-6; d_call: NA; j_call: TRBJ1-2; cdr3_nt: TGTGCCAGCAGCTTGCGACAGGCTAACTATGGCTACACCTTC; cdr3_aa: CASSLRQANYGYTF
clone_size: NA; v_call: TRBV10-3; d_call: TRBD2; j_call: TRBJ2-1; cdr3_nt: TGTGCCATCTTCCCGACTGACGGGAGGTCTAATGAGCAGTTCTTC; cdr3_aa: CAIFPTDGRSNEQFF
clone_size: NA; v_call: TRBV4-2; d_call: NA; j_call: TRBJ1-5; cdr3_nt: TGTGCCAGCAGCCAAGAAGGATTGGGGGCTACGGGAAGCAATCAGCCCCAGCATTTT; cdr3_aa: CASSQEGLGATGSNQPQHF
clone_size: NA; v_call: TRBV7-6; d_call: NA; j_call: TRBJ2-1; cdr3_nt: TGTGCCAGCAGCTTATCTCACCGACAGAATAACAATGAGCAGTTCTTC; cdr3_aa: CASSLSHRQNNNEQFF
clone_size: NA; v_call: TRBV28; d_call: TRBD1; j_call: TRBJ2-1; cdr3_nt: TGTGCCATACCGTCGACAGGGAACCACAATGAGCAGTTCTTC; cdr3_aa: CAIPSTGNHNEQFF
clone_size: NA; v_call: TRBV24-1; d_call: NA; j_call: TRBJ2-1; cdr3_nt: TGTGCCACCAGTGATTTCGACGGGAGCTCCTACAATGAGCAGTTCTTC; cdr3_aa: CATSDFDGSSYNEQFF
clone_size: NA; v_call: TRBV19; d_call: NA; j_call: TRBJ1-4; cdr3_nt: TGTGCCAGTAGTATGGGGTCCTATAATGAAAAACTGTTTTTT; cdr3_aa: CASSMGSYNEKLFF
clone_size: NA; v_call: TRBV6-5; d_call: NA; j_call: TRBJ1-5; cdr3_nt: TGTGCCAGCAGCGGGAGGTGGGATCAGCCCCAGCATTTT; cdr3_aa: CASSGRWDQPQHF
clone_size: NA; v_call: TRBV11-2; d_call: TRBD1; j_call: TRBJ1-3; cdr3_nt: TGTGCCAGCAGCTCCCCCGCCCGACAGGGACGAAACACCATATATTTT; cdr3_aa: CASSSPARQGRNTIYF
clone_size: NA; v_call: TRBV19; d_call: TRBD2; j_call: TRBJ2-3; cdr3_nt: TGTGCCAGTATAGCGGGTAGCACAGATACGCAGTATTTT; cdr3_aa: CASIAGSTDTQYF
clone_size: NA; v_call: TRBV3-1/TRBV3-2; d_call: TRBD1; j_call: TRBJ1-2; cdr3_nt: TGTGCCAGCAGTGGTGGATGGTCTCGCAGGACAGGATTTAACTATGGCTACACCTTC; cdr3_aa: CASSGGWSRRTGFNYGYTF
clone_size: once; v_call: TRBV14; d_call: NA; j_call: TRBJ2-7; cdr3_nt: TGTGCCAGCAGCCCTAGGCCCTACGAGCAGTACTTC; cdr3_aa: CASSPRPYEQYF
clone_size: NA; v_call: TRBV10-3; d_call: NA; j_call: TRBJ2-7; cdr3_nt: TGTGCCATCAGTGGGCTGGAGCCTTACGAGCAGTACTTC; cdr3_aa: CAISGLEPYEQYF